The present entry profiles one T cell receptor beta chain with its context. Trimming removed 3 bases from V and 4 bases from J; junction bases left unmatched: 3. Germline V gene lookup returns CDR1 MNHEY and CDR2 SMNVEV (reference sequence). This CDR3 has 15 residues. Profiled with immunoSEQ multiplex PCR; TCRdb holds only in-frame clones, not every one. The sample records approximately 160,000 clones, about 86% being singletons. The sample originates from a study of blood T cell repertoires in COVID-19. The sample comprised peripheral blood. V usage is TRBV27 and J usage is TRBJ2-1, with 10 positions matching TRBD2. This clonotype was obtained from a man in his forties or fifties with active or convalescent COVID-19. CDR3 sequence reads: CASSLVAGGYNEQFF. The CDR3 DNA is TGTGCCAGCAGTTTGGTAGCGGGGGGATACAATGAGCAGTTCTTC.